This TCR beta chain was sequenced in a study of CXCR3-negative and CXCR3-positive naive CD8 T cells. In preparing the TRB cDNA libraries, 5' RACE with UMI labels was used. TCRdb reprocessed the 5' RACE reads and keeps a single row for each CDR3 protein, giving no DNA. Here the sample table reports around 63,000 distinct CDR3 sequences. Triplicates of around 300,000 cells were sorted from each CD8+ T cell subset. The CDR3 contains 12 residues. Germline-derived CDR1 and CDR2 are SQVTM and ANQGSEA. The study, taken as a whole, reports: Freshly isolated PBMCs were used in most assays, given partial CXCR3 loss after freezing. CXCR3-negative and CXCR3-positive naive cells shared comparable TRBV-TRBJ usage, but memory cells did not. For memory CD8+ cells diversity was much lower, but both naive subsets had comparably high diversity. CXCR3-positive naive cells had more hydrophobic TRB CDR3s than CXCR3-negative naive cells.

To note about this clonotype: What it binds is not known.

The V and J genes are TRBV29-1 and TRBJ2-2. The sample was naive CXCR3+ CD8+ T cells from blood. As for subset: CD45RO-CCR7+CD27+CD95- naive CD8+ T cells expressing CXCR3 (TNR3+). The sequence came from a human donor in good health. Some clones in this sample may be carry-over from other donors' samples. The CDR3 protein is CSVVGDTRELFF.